This T cell receptor (beta chain) comes out of a study of shared clonotypes between healthy human individuals. The test was conducted at deep level. DNA at approximately 200 ng, about 30,000 T cell genomes, went into sorted-subset replicate PCRs. This table comes from immunoSEQ multiplex PCR, and its TCRdb copy is limited to in-frame clones, with some not included. The sample includes 2 million to 2.5 million clones, about 90% of them seen just once. General study points: A limitation of the genetic and exposure-history diversity represented arose from few donors. The generation probabilities recorded for non-shared clonotypes fell below those of clonotypes shared by all four donors.

Of note for this clone: Its antigen is as yet unknown.

Sequencing input: naive CD4+ T cells from PBMCs. Regarding subset: CD45RA+ positively selected. The receptor's source is a man between 18 and 29 years old in good health. Some clones in this sample may be carry-over from other donors' samples.

The CDR3 loop is CASSEGGGREPQHF. The CDR3 DNA follows: TGTGCCAGCAGCGAAGGGGGAGGTCGGGAGCCCCAGCATTTT. The V and J genes are TRBV21-1 and TRBJ1-5. TRBV21-1 is noted as a pseudogene. CDR3 length: 14 residues.